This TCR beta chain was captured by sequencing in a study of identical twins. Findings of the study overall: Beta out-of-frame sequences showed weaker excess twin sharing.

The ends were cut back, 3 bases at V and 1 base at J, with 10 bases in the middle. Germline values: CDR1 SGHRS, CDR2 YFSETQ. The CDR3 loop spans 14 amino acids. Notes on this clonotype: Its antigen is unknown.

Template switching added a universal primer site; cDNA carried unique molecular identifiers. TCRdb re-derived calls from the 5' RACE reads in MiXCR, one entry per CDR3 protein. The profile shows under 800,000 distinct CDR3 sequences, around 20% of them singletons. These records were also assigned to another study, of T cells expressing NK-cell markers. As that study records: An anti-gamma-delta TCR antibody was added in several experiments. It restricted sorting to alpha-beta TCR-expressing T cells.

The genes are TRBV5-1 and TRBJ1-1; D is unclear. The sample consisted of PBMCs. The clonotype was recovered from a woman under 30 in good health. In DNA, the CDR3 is TGCGCCAGCAGCTCCGCCCTACAGAACACTGAAGCTTTCTTT. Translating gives CASSSALQNTEAFF.